The 4 T cell receptor beta chains listed next were all sequenced from one sample in a study of identical twins. MiXCR, run by TCRdb on the 5' RACE reads, gives a single entry per CDR3 protein. There are about 240,000 distinct CDR3 sequences in the sample; roughly 13% occur only once, and about 3.9% lies in the top ten. The same specimen was also included in a second study, on yellow fever vaccine responses in identical twins.

Sequenced material: memory (CD45RO+) T cells sorted from blood. The receptor source for this set is a woman between 18 and 30 years old in good health.

This clonotype was found many times. The chain carries TRBV2 and TRBJ2-3, with D possibly matching TRBD2 (6 bases). This CDR3 region has 14 residues. The V and J ends lost 5 bases and 2 bases respectively, with 11 bases between them. CDR1 and CDR2 from the germline V gene are SNHLY and FYNNEI. CDR3 in DNA: TGTGCCAGCAGTCCGGGACTTTCCACAGATACGCAGTATTTT. It specifies CASSPGLSTDTQYF.

This clonotype was observed a few times. The V gene is TRBV9, the J gene TRBJ2-6; D is unresolved. In germline, CDR1 is SGDLS, CDR2 YYNGEE. The V gene lost 4 bases and the J gene lost 2 bases, with 13 bases spanning the gap. The CDR3 runs to 16 residues. The CDR3 nucleotides are TGTGCCAGCAGCCCGACGACACGGCCTGGGGCCAACGTCCTGACTTTC. It codes for CASSPTTRPGANVLTF.

Only a few counts were recorded for this clonotype. The chain uses TRBV7-2 and TRBJ2-3; maybe TRBD2 (6 bases). V lost 5 bases and J 5 bases, leaving 17 bases between the germline ends. The germline V gene encodes CDR1 SGHTA and CDR2 FQGNSA. CDR3 length equals 15 residues. The CDR3 nucleotides are TGTGCCAGCAGCGCAAGCGGGTTGGGGGGAGATACGCAGTATTTT. It is translated as CASSASGLGGDTQYF.

This clonotype was found many times. This chain uses TRBV29-1 with TRBJ2-7; D is ambiguous. The CDR3 runs 12 residues. V dropped 4 bases and J dropped 0 bases, with 7 bases sitting between them. CDR1 is SQVTM and CDR2 is ANQGSEA in the germline V gene. In nucleotides, the CDR3 is TGCAGCGTTGGGTTACCCTCCTACGAGCAGTACTTC. Amino acids: CSVGLPSYEQYF.